This TCR beta chain was found in a study of response to subunit inactivated influenza vaccine. TCRdb re-derived calls from the RT-PCR reads in MiXCR, one entry per CDR3 protein. Of hundreds of thousands of distinct CDR3 sequences in the sample, about 8% were seen once. V gave up 1 base and J gave up 5 bases, with 3 bases separating them. CDR3 size: 12 residues. Findings of the study overall: Authors suggested each seasonal influenza vaccination recruits few new T cells.

In this sample, this clonotype turned up many times. Its antigen is as yet unknown. The gene calls are TRBV12-3 or TRBV12-4 and TRBJ1-3; D unclear. Sequencing used PBMCs from blood, obtained roughly 24 months after vaccination. This receptor was identified in a man between 50 and 75 years old who received an inactivated influenza vaccine. This CDR3 is CASSLVRNTIYF. The CDR3 coding sequence is TGTGCCAGCAGTTTAGTGAGAAACACCATATATTTT.